This T cell receptor (beta chain) was sequenced for a study of cytomegalovirus exposure and HLA in healthy donors. The overall study: HLA-typed donors contributed about 85 million unique TCRs, which were held in an early data release. In terms of ancestry, the Caucasian-associated cluster contained 75% to 90% of the 350 to 450 genotyped donors. Notes on the study in general: According to a later analysis, most TCR beta chains associated with CMV appeared HLA-restricted. Previously analyzed data showed that most TCR beta V segments were productive at a frequency of about 90% or about 30%.

Use of 60 Vbeta and 13 Jbeta primers characterized the PCR. Produced via immunoSEQ multiplex PCR; TCRdb's table is partial and in-frame only. The sample has tens of thousands of clones; 76% are singletons. Germline V gives CDR1 LNHDA, CDR2 SQIVND (reference sequence). Trimming cost V 1 base and J 10 bases, with 10 bases left between them. This CDR3 comprises 12 residues. Details on this clone: Its antigen is undetermined.

The origin of this receptor is a male donor in good health and CMV-seronegative. Sequenced: PBMCs. V usage is TRBV19 and J usage is TRBJ1-2; D is unresolved. The DNA of the CDR3 is TGTGCCAGTAGTATAGTTAGCCGAAACTACACCTTC. This gives the protein CASSIVSRNYTF.